This TCR beta chain was recovered during a study of blood T cell repertoires in COVID-19. As for the study in general: Acute and convalescent COVID-19 samples came from the United States, Italy and Spain.

This clone was found a few times. Authors' methods: Nucleated cell counts were estimated from reference gene primer amplification. Clones were sequenced by immunoSEQ multiplex PCR, and TCRdb holds only the in-frame ones, with some missing. V and J calls and clone size are as listed in that table; D and trimming were resolved from the DNA. The table records approximately 340,000 clones, over 80% of them present only once. This clonotype was sampled from a man aged 25-40 years with COVID-19, enrolled during active disease. The sample comprised peripheral blood.

The CDR3 sequence is CSVEELAGGYNEQFF. DNA of the CDR3: TGCAGCGTTGAAGAATTAGCGGGAGGATACAATGAGCAGTTCTTC. The chain carries TRBV29-1 and TRBJ2-1; 10 nucleotides line up with TRBD2. The V gene end was trimmed by 0 bases and the J gene end by 4 bases; junction bases not matched to a gene: 3. The CDR3 is 15 residues long. Per germline, CDR1 SQVTM and CDR2 ANQGSEA.